This paragraph covers one TCR beta chain sequence. Its antigen is currently not known. No much larger clonotype is one base removed from it; base qualities were not supplied. Sequencing of the TRB variable region was done with the immunoSEQ hsTCRB v3.0 assay at survey level resolution. A depth of 40,000-50,000 T-cell genomes per sample was targeted for TRB sequencing. TRB libraries were pooled and sequenced on an Illumina MiSeq using a v3 150-cycle kit. On the authors' methods: Repertoire analysis was performed in R inside a reproducible Nextflow workflow that covered QC, data transformation and analysis. LymphoSeq2, an R package for exploring AIRR-Seq data, was used to implement the custom analyses. A few samples that produced fewer than 5000 total TRB sequences were removed, so 150 to 200 HIV repertoires were analyzed. Among the 188 retained HIV repertoires, 55 to 65 were collected before ART initiation and roughly 130 were collected after ART initiation. Repertoires were downsampled to 5000 TRB nucleotide sequences, with summary statistics averaged over 100 downsampling iterations. Only TRB sequences with CDR3 regions of at least seven amino acids were retained for analysis. Diversity was measured with a Shannon entropy-derived clonality score and the Gini coefficient. In repertoire networks, the top 5000 CDR3 amino acid sequences were linked whenever an edit distance of one separated two sequences. Antigen specificity groups and MHC restriction were predicted for TRB CDR3 amino acid sequences with GLIPH2. CDR3 amino acid sequences were matched against VDJdb and McPAS-TCR to flag known CMV, EBV, HIV or tissue antigen associations. Pre-ART, post-ART and control groups were compared with Wilcoxon signed-rank tests and Holm-Bonferroni correction. This is the immuneACCESS table as TCRdb keeps it, with only in-frame sequences that have V and J called. A part of the clones is gone; compared with another copy, unresolved V genes explain less than half, and the rest is unexplained. V and J calls and clone size follow that table, whereas D and trimming were derived from the DNA. The sample contains approximately 20,000 clones, 70% to 80% of them found a single time. The top ten constitute approximately 12% of the sample.

These data originate in a study of long-term antiretroviral therapy in people with HIV (dated 2022 in TCRdb). Study-wide context: The earliest samples were collected about a decade before the 2015 WHO recommendation for immediate ART, when ART was typically delayed until CD4 counts fell. Whether ART initiation and durable HIV suppression were associated with changes in peripheral blood TRB repertoire composition and diversity was tested in a retrospective serial study. From some 30 adults with confirmed HIV infection, the cohort provided approximately 190 cryopreserved PBMC samples, gathered serially across a mean of approximately six years (range 1-12). Of the 30 or so participants with HIV, fewer than twelve were female. Test extractions of a monoclonal T-cell line alongside approximately 34 polyclonal samples showed no cross-contamination during QIAcube processing.

CDR1 is given as KGHSH and CDR2 as LQKENI, both from the germline V gene. CDR3 length: 16 amino acids, cysteine to phenylalanine. CDR3 DNA only is kept here, 48 bases in frame from base 1. The germline V and J ends show losses of 5 bases and 4 bases respectively, and no gene match explains 9 bases of the junction. Overall results and qualifications from the work: Because pre-ART samples had limited cell numbers, profiling was done on unsorted PBMC rather than on sorted CD4+ and CD8+ T cells. Inferences about post-ART repertoire changes are limited because no data were available on ART adherence, viral resistance or therapy changes. HIV repertoires had narrower CDR3 length ranges than controls, and the network structure suggested an antigen-experienced repertoire that shifted only slightly toward naive after ART. Expanded TRB clones identified before ART initiation dominated the repertoire at all time points, although this dominance fluctuated and declined in many PLHIV after ART. Starting ART was linked to a significant rise in TRB diversity, yet even after long-term ART the diversity remained significantly lower than in transplant donor controls. The samples span the years 2004 to 2017, and the ART regimens used may be less effective than current regimens. Because PBMC availability was limited, only the TCR beta chain was sequenced, with no alpha chain pairing.

Participants were included only if at least one PBMC sample before ART initiation and at least two post-ART samples were available. Every participant with HIV received treatment in the United States of America. Before DNA extraction, cryopreserved samples of roughly 1-10 million PBMC were thawed and washed. At the time of the earliest PBMC sample for each participant with HIV, ages ranged from about 23 to 60 years. PBMC samples were contributed by each participant from 1-4 timepoints before ART initiation and 2-8 timepoints after ART initiation, with a median of 7 samples. Serial HIV viral load, CD4+ T-cell count, ART history and demographic data were obtained for every participant. Genomic DNA was extracted from unsorted PBMC with a Qiagen kit on a QIAcube, processed in batches of 12 samples.

This clonotype originated in a woman aged 40 to 49 with HIV. In this chain, TRBV18 is recombined with TRBJ2-3; 10 bases in the junction line up with TRBD2. This material consisted of unsorted PBMCs, taken less than 1.8 years before starting antiretroviral therapy. The nucleotides read TGTGCCAGCTCATCAGGGCTAGCGGGAGCCTCAGATACGCAGTATTTT. Its coded protein is CASSSGLAGASDTQYF.